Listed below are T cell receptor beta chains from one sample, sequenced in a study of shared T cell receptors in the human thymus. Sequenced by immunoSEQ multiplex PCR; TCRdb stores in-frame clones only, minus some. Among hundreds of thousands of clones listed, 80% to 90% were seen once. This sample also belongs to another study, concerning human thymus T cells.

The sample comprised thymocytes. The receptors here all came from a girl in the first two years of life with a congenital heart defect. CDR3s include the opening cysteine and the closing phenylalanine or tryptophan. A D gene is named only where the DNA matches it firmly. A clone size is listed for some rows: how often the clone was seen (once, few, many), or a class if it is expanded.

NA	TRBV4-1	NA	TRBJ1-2	TGCGCCAGCAGCCAGATTTTTACAGGGCTCCGATTCTATGGCTACACCTTC	CASSQIFTGLRFYGYTF
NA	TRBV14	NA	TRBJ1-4	TGTGCCAGCAGCCAAGCTAACCAGGGGAGGGAAGGTAATGAAAAACTGTTTTTT	CASSQANQGREGNEKLFF
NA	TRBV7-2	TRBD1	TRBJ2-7	TGTGCCAGCAGCGGTGACAGGGTCTCCTACGAGCAGTACTTC	CASSGDRVSYEQYF
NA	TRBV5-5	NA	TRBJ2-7	TGTGCCAGCAGCTTCCGGGCCCCGAGCGGGGAGCAGTACTTC	CASSFRAPSGEQYF
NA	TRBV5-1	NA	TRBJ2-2	TGCGCCAGCAGCCCCTCCTCGTCCGGGGAGCTGTTTTTT	CASSPSSSGELFF
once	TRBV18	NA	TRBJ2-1	TGTGCCAGCTCACAGGCGGTTTACAATGAGCAGTTCTTC	CASSQAVYNEQFF
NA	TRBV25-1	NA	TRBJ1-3	TGTGCCAGCAGTGACGGTGACAACTCTGGAAACACCATATATTTT	CASSDGDNSGNTIYF
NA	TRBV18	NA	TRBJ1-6	TGTGCCAGCTCACCCCCGGACTCTAGCTCCTATAATTCACCCCTCCACTTT	CASSPPDSSSYNSPLHF
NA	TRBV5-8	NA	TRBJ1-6	TGTGCCAGCAGCTTCCGGGTTCCCAAGAATTCACCCCTCCACTTT	CASSFRVPKNSPLHF
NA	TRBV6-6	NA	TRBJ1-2	TGTGCCAGCAGTTATTACCAAGAGGGGAGGACCTTC	CASSYYQEGRTF
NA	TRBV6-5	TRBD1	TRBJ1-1	TGTGCCAGCAGAAACAGGGGCGAAGCTTTCTTT	CASRNRGEAFF
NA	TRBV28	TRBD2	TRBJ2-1	TGTGCCAGCAGTTTGCCAGCGGGGGGGCCCTACAATGAGCAGTTCTTC	CASSLPAGGPYNEQFF
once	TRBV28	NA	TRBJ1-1	TGTGCCAGCAGTTCGAACAGGGTACGGAACACTGAAGCTTTCTTT	CASSSNRVRNTEAFF
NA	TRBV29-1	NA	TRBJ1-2	TGCAGCGTTACAGGGAGATATGGCTACACCTTC	CSVTGRYGYTF
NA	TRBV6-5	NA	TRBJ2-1	TGTGCCAGCAGTTACTCGACAAGCATCCGTGAGCAGTTCTTC	CASSYSTSIREQFF
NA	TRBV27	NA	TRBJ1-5	TGTGCCAGCAGTTTATCCAACAATCAGCCCCAGCATTTT	CASSLSNNQPQHF
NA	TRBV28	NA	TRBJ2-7	TGTGCCAGCAGTCAGAACCTTTCCTACGAGCAGTACTTC	CASSQNLSYEQYF
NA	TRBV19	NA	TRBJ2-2	TGTGCCACCACCGGTGGAAGGAGAAACACCGGGGAGCTGTTTTTT	CATTGGRRNTGELFF
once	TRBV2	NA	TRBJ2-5	TGTGCCAGCAGTGAGTCGGTCCAGGGCCAAGAGACCCAGTACTTC	CASSESVQGQETQYF
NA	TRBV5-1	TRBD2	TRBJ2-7	TGCGCCAGCAGCTTGATTCTAAGCGGGGGGCCCTTGGGCGAGCAGTACTTC	CASSLILSGGPLGEQYF
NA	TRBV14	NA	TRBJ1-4	TGTGCCAGCAGCCAACTCCCTCCCGGAACTAATGAAAAACTGTTTTTT	CASSQLPPGTNEKLFF
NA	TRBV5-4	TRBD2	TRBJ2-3	TGTGCCAGCAGCGTAGAACCGGGACTAGCGGGTCTTAGCACAGATACGCAGTATTTT	CASSVEPGLAGLSTDTQYF
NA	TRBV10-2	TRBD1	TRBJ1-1	TGCGCCAGCGCTAGGGGACAGGGGGCGCGAGGCATGAACACTGAAGCTTTCTTT	CASARGQGARGMNTEAFF
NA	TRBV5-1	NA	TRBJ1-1	TGCGCCAGCAGCTGGCGGCCAGACAACACTGAAGCTTTCTTT	CASSWRPDNTEAFF
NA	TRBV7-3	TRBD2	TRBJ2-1	TGTGCCAGCAGCTCGAGGACTAGCGGGGGGGCTCATGAGCAGTTCTTC	CASSSRTSGGAHEQFF
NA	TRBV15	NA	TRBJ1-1	TGTGCCACCAGCAGAGAGAGGGATTTGAGTCGGAGAGCTTTCTTT	CATSRERDLSRRAFF
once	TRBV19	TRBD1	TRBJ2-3	TGTGCCAGTAGTATCGGACAGGGTAGCACAGATACGCAGTATTTT	CASSIGQGSTDTQYF
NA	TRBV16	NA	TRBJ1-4	TGTGCCAGCAGCCAAAAGACAGGAACTAATGAAAAACTGTTTTTT	CASSQKTGTNEKLFF
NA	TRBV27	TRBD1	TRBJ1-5	TGTGCCAGCCGAAGGACAGGGGAACAGCCCCAGCATTTT	CASRRTGEQPQHF
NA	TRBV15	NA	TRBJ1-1	TGTGCCACCAGCAGATGGGACACACTGAACACTGAAGCTTTCTTT	CATSRWDTLNTEAFF
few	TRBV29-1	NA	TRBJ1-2	TGCAGCGTTGCGACAGAGCTTTATGGCTACACCTTC	CSVATELYGYTF
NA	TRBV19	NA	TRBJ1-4	TGTGCCAGTAGGCCCAGAAACCCAACTAATGAAAAACTGTTTTTT	CASRPRNPTNEKLFF
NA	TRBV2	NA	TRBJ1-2	TGTGCCAGCAGTGAAAGGGGAGGCAGGGAATATGGCTACACCTTC	CASSERGGREYGYTF
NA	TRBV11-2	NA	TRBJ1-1	TGTGCCAGCAGCTATATGCGGAACACTGAAGCTTTCTTT	CASSYMRNTEAFF
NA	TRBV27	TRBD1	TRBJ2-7	TGTGCCAGCAGTTTAAGGGGGCGCCCCTACGAGCAGTACTTC	CASSLRGRPYEQYF
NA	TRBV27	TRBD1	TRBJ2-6	TGTGCCAGCAGTTTGGGGACAGGAGCCAACGTCCTGACTTTC	CASSLGTGANVLTF
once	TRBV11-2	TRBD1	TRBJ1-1	TGTGCCAGCAGCGTGCCCTCCGAGACAGGGGGCATGGGCACTGAAGCTTTCTTT	CASSVPSETGGMGTEAFF
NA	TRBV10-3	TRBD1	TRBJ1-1	TGTGCCATCAGCCCAGGACAGGCGGTTTCCCCTACCGACTCGGGGGATAACACTGAAGCTTTCTTT	CAISPGQAVSPTDSGDNTEAFF
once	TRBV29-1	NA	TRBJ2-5	TGCAGCTCGGGGGAGACCCAGTACTTC	CSSGETQYF
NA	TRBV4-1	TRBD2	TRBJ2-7	TGCGCCAGCAGCCAAGAAGGCGGGGGGCATTCCTACGAGCAGTACTTC	CASSQEGGGHSYEQYF
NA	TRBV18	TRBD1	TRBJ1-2	TGTGCCAGCTCACCAACTTCGACAGGGGAAGAAGTATTCTATGGCTACACCTTC	CASSPTSTGEEVFYGYTF
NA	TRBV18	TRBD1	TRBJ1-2	TGTGCCAGCTCACCGGCGACAGGGGGTGGCTATGGCTACACCTTC	CASSPATGGGYGYTF
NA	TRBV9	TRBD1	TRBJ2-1	TGTGCCAGCAGCGTTTACCCATTGGACAGGGGGCTAGGAATTTCCTACAATGAGCAGTTCTTC	CASSVYPLDRGLGISYNEQFF
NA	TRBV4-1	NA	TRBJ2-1	TGCGCCAGCAGCCAAGTCTTAGGAGGGGAGGCTAGCAGGTTCGGCAATGAGCAGTTCTTC	CASSQVLGGEASRFGNEQFF
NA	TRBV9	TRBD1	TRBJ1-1	TGTGCCAGCAGCGTAGTATACGTCGACAGGGCGAACACTGAAGCTTTCTTT	CASSVVYVDRANTEAFF
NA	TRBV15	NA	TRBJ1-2	TGTGCCACCAGCAGAGGAGGAGGGCCTAACTATGGCTACACCTTC	CATSRGGGPNYGYTF
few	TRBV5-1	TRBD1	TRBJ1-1	TGCGCCAGCAGCTTCACGACAGGGGGAATACTCTACACTGAAGCTTTCTTT	CASSFTTGGILYTEAFF
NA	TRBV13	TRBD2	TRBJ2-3	TGTGCCAGCAGCTCCTCACTAGCGGGGTTCAGCACAGATACGCAGTATTTT	CASSSSLAGFSTDTQYF
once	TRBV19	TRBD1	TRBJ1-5	TGTGCCAGCAGGGGGAACAATCAGCCCCAGCATTTT	CASRGNNQPQHF
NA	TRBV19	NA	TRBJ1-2	TGTGCCAGTAGTATCCATGACAGCCAGCCTGACTATGGCTACACCTTC	CASSIHDSQPDYGYTF
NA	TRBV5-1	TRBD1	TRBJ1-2	TGCGCCAGCAGCTCGCCTAGGACAGGGGTAGGAGGCTACACCTTC	CASSSPRTGVGGYTF
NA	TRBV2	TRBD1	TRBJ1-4	TGTGCCAGCAGTGAACACGTAAGGACAGGGGTGGACGAAAAACTGTTTTTT	CASSEHVRTGVDEKLFF
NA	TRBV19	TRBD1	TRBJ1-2	TGTGCCAGTAGGACAGGGGAAGGGGTTTATGGCTACACCTTC	CASRTGEGVYGYTF
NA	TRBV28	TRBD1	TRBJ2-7	TGTGCCAGCAGTCCGGGACAGGGAGACTACGAGCAGTACTTC	CASSPGQGDYEQYF
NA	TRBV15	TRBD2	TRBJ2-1	TGTGCCACCAGCCCCCACGGGACTAGCGGGGCCTACAATGAGCAGTTCTTC	CATSPHGTSGAYNEQFF
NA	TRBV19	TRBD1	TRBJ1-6	TGTGCCAGTAAGGCCAACCCCGGGACAGGGCACGAGGATTCACCCCTCCACTTT	CASKANPGTGHEDSPLHF
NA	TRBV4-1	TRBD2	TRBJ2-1	TGCGCCAGCAGCCAAGCACCCGAACCCCAAACTAGCGGGGGGGACAATGAGCAGTTCTTC	CASSQAPEPQTSGGDNEQFF